This TCR beta chain derives from a study of T cells in localized non-small cell lung cancer. Produced via immunoSEQ multiplex PCR; TCRdb's table is partial and in-frame only. The sample has about 20,000 clones; roughly 90% are singletons. The CDR3 is made up of 16 amino acids. After removal of 4 bases from V and 0 bases from J, the junction contained 8 bases not matched to a gene. CDR1 MNHNS and CDR2 SASEGT come from the germline V gene. The chain links TRBV6-1 to TRBJ2-7; 8 bases map to TRBD2. This sequence originates from a male donor at least 60 years old with stage I squamous cell lung carcinoma. This sample comprised peripheral blood, obtained before any cancer treatment. The CDR3 DNA follows: TGTGCCAGCAGTGTGGTGGCGGGGGGCCTCTCCTACGAGCAGTACTTC. Amino acid sequence: CASSVVAGGLSYEQYF.